This is a list of T cell receptor beta chains from one sample in a study of blood T cell repertoires in COVID-19. The repertoire was sequenced with immunoSEQ multiplex PCR; TCRdb's copy has only in-frame clones and lacks some. The table shows around 250,000 clones, with approximately 83% occurring only once. Sequenced input: PBMCs or T cells enriched from blood (not recorded which). These receptors were collected from a woman in her forties or fifties who had recovered from COVID-19. The CDR3 runs from the conserved cysteine through the conserved F or W. A D gene is named only where the DNA matches it firmly. Clone size is shown for a subset of rows, as once, few, many or a class of expanded clone.

TRBV24-1	TRBJ2-1	.	.	TGTGCCACCAGCATGTACAATGAGCAGTTCTTC	CATSMYNEQFF
TRBV19	TRBJ1-1	.	.	TGTGCCAGTAGTATCTACAGGTCAAACACTGAAGCTTTCTTT	CASSIYRSNTEAFF
TRBV7-9	TRBJ2-7	TRBD1	few	TGTGCCAGCAGCCAACTCGGGACAGCCACCTACGAGCAGTACTTC	CASSQLGTATYEQYF
TRBV6-5	TRBJ1-3	.	.	TGTGCCAGCACTGCGGGGCAAACTGGAAACACCATATATTTT	CASTAGQTGNTIYF
TRBV4-2	TRBJ2-1	.	.	TGTGCCAGCAGCCAAGATCAGGGGGGCGAGAACAATGAGCAGTTCTTC	CASSQDQGGENNEQFF
TRBV27	TRBJ1-2	.	.	TGTGCCAGCAGCCCCCTCTGGCTGGGGAGAGGAAACTATGGCTACACCTTC	CASSPLWLGRGNYGYTF
TRBV23-1	TRBJ2-7	.	.	TGCGCCAGCAGCCCTAATTTGAGGGCCCCCCACGAGCAGTACTTC	CASSPNLRAPHEQYF
TRBV5-4	TRBJ2-2	TRBD2	.	TGTGCCAGCAAGCCGGGACTAGCGGCAAACACCGGGGAGCTGTTTTTT	CASKPGLAANTGELFF
TRBV3-1/TRBV3-2	TRBJ2-7	.	.	TGTGCCAGCAGCCAAGCCCTCTCCTACGAGCAGTACTTC	CASSQALSYEQYF
TRBV2	TRBJ1-6	.	.	TGTGCCAGCAGTGGGGGCAGGGCGGACGATTCACCCCTCCACTTT	CASSGGRADDSPLHF
TRBV27	TRBJ1-6	TRBD1	.	TGTGCCACCGGGACAGGGAATTCCTATAATTCACCCCTCCACTTT	CATGTGNSYNSPLHF
TRBV5-1	TRBJ1-1	.	.	TGCGCCAGCAGCCGCGATATTTACACTGAAGCTTTCTTT	CASSRDIYTEAFF
TRBV18	TRBJ2-2	TRBD2	.	TGTGCCAGCTCACTGTCAACTAGCGGGAGAAACCGGGAGCTGTTTTTT	CASSLSTSGRNRELFF
TRBV6-5	TRBJ2-7	TRBD1	.	TGTGCCAGCAGGTCCGGGACAGGGAGGGACGAGCAGTACTTC	CASRSGTGRDEQYF
TRBV5-6	TRBJ1-6	.	.	TGTGCCAGCAGCTTTGGTAGTTCACCCCTCCACTTT	CASSFGSSPLHF
TRBV2	TRBJ1-4	TRBD1	.	TGTGCCAGCAGTGGACACAGGGGCCGAAATGAAAAACTGTTTTTT	CASSGHRGRNEKLFF
TRBV7-8	TRBJ1-1	.	.	TGTGCCAGCAGCTTAACAGGGCCGAACACTGAAGCTTTCTTT	CASSLTGPNTEAFF
TRBV18	TRBJ2-5	.	.	TGTGCCAGCTCATCAGAAGAGACCCAGTACTTC	CASSSEETQYF
TRBV28	TRBJ2-3	.	.	TGTGCCAGCAGTTCCTCCGGGACATATTTGGCAGATACGCAGTATTTT	CASSSSGTYLADTQYF
TRBV29-1	TRBJ1-2	TRBD1	.	TGCAGCGTTGGGTCCTGGGACAGGAAATCCTATGGCTACACCTTC	CSVGSWDRKSYGYTF
TRBV5-1	TRBJ1-5	.	few	TGCGCCAGCAGCCCCGTTGGCAGGGGTGGGAATCAGCCCCAGCATTTT	CASSPVGRGGNQPQHF
TRBV5-1	TRBJ2-2	.	.	TGCGCCAGCAGCTTGAGGGGACACAACACCGGGGAGCTGTTTTTT	CASSLRGHNTGELFF
TRBV5-1	TRBJ2-1	.	.	TGCGCCAGCAGCTGGGCAGCCCGAGAGCAGTTCTTC	CASSWAAREQFF
TRBV18	TRBJ1-1	.	.	TGTGCCAGCTCACTCCTTTCCAGGGGTAACACTGAAGCTTTCTTT	CASSLLSRGNTEAFF
TRBV2	TRBJ2-7	TRBD2	.	TGTGCCAGCAGTCCCTTTTTTGTAGCGGGAGTGTACGAGCAGTACTTC	CASSPFFVAGVYEQYF
TRBV19	TRBJ1-2	.	few	TGTGCCAGTAGTCAACCCTCCCAGGGTAACTATGGCTACACCTTC	CASSQPSQGNYGYTF
TRBV6-5	TRBJ2-1	TRBD2	.	TGTGCCAGCAGACTAGCGGGAGCCTACAATGAGCAGTTCTTC	CASRLAGAYNEQFF
TRBV6-5	TRBJ1-2	TRBD1	once	TGTGCCAGCAGTTACTCTAGGACAGGGGAGGAAGGCTACACCTTC	CASSYSRTGEEGYTF
TRBV29-1	TRBJ2-5	.	.	TGCAGCGTTAAGGACAGAGGGTACCAAGAGACCCAGTACTTC	CSVKDRGYQETQYF
TRBV3-1/TRBV3-2	TRBJ2-2	TRBD2	.	TGTGCCAGCAGTACTAGCGGGAGTGCCGGGGAGCTGTTTTTT	CASSTSGSAGELFF
TRBV28	TRBJ2-7	TRBD2	.	TGTGCCAGCAGTAGTAGGACTAGCGGGAGGGCCCTTTACGAGCAGTACTTC	CASSSRTSGRALYEQYF
TRBV12-5	TRBJ2-2	.	.	TGTGCTAGTGCTCTAACCGCGGGAAGTACGAACACCGGGGAGCTGTTTTTT	CASALTAGSTNTGELFF
TRBV28	TRBJ2-7	TRBD1	.	TGTGCCAGCAGTTCCCGGACAGGGGGCCACGAGCAGTACTTC	CASSSRTGGHEQYF
TRBV3-1/TRBV3-2	TRBJ1-2	.	.	TGTGCCAGCAGTCTCGGGACTTATGGCTACACCTTC	CASSLGTYGYTF
TRBV14	TRBJ1-1	.	.	TGTGCCTCAGGGACGGGGGGCAGGCTGAGGACTGAAGCTTTCTTT	CASGTGGRLRTEAFF
TRBV28	TRBJ1-4	TRBD1	few	TGTGCCAGCAGCACAACAGGGGCGGATGAAAAACTGTTTTTT	CASSTTGADEKLFF
TRBV7-2	TRBJ1-3	.	.	TGTGCCAGCAGCTTAGGGTACAGCTCTGGAAACACCATATATTTT	CASSLGYSSGNTIYF
TRBV5-5	TRBJ1-6	.	.	TGTGCCAGCAGCTTTGGGGCTACAGGGATTTCACCCCTCCACTTT	CASSFGATGISPLHF
TRBV19	TRBJ1-5	.	.	TGTGCCAGTAGATGGGGGGGATTGGGCAATCAGCCCCAGCATTTT	CASRWGGLGNQPQHF
TRBV11-3	TRBJ2-1	.	.	TGTGCCAGCAGCATTACTAGCAGGTCCTACAATGAGCAGTTCTTC	CASSITSRSYNEQFF
TRBV28	TRBJ2-3	.	.	TGTGCCAGCAGTAAGACAGGTTTGCGAAGCACAGATACGCAGTATTTT	CASSKTGLRSTDTQYF
TRBV5-1	TRBJ1-6	.	.	TGCGCCAGCAGCAGGACAGACGGCCCTAATTCACCCCTCCACTTT	CASSRTDGPNSPLHF
TRBV7-2	TRBJ2-3	.	.	TGTGCCAGCAGCTACATATCCACAGATACGCAGTATTTT	CASSYISTDTQYF
TRBV6-5	TRBJ2-7	.	.	TGTGCCAGCAGGCGCATCTTAAGCTCCTACGAGCAGTACTTC	CASRRILSSYEQYF